Sequencing of this T cell receptor (beta chain) was carried out in a study of blood T cell repertoires in COVID-19. About the study: Nucleic acid was either cDNA or gDNA, and it came from T cells, B-cell-depleted T cells, or PBMCs.

V gave up 2 bases and J gave up 6 bases, with 15 bases separating them. The CDR3 runs to 14 residues. The germline V gene has CDR1 SGHRS and CDR2 YFSETQ. Libraries were prepared by immunoSEQ multiplex PCR; TCRdb keeps only in-frame clonotypes and omits some of them. The sample carries approximately 120,000 clones, roughly 72% recorded once. The clonotype originates from a human donor in a cohort sampled during active COVID-19. The chain uses TRBV5-1 and TRBJ2-7, with a tentative D call TRBD2 (6 bases). Input material: peripheral blood. CDR3 DNA sequence: TGCGCCAGCAGCTTTTCGGGGGTAGTAACCGAGCAGTACTTC. Its translation is CASSFSGVVTEQYF. The variable domain in full, with the rest retrieved from reference TRBV5-1 and TRBJ2-7, is KAGVTQTPRYLIKTRGQQVTLSCSPISGHRSVSWYQQTPGQGLQFLFEYFSETQRNKGNFPGRFSGRQFSNSRSEMNVSTLELGDSALYLCASSFSGVVTEQYFGPGTRLTVT.